The present T cell receptor beta chain was sequenced within a study of blood T cell repertoires in COVID-19 (dated by TCRdb to about 2020). At the level of the whole study: Samples covering the acute and convalescent phases of COVID-19 were provided by collaborators in the United States, Italy and Spain. Sample metadata almost always included a de-identified subject ID, COVID-19 status, age in years and sex. The samples were drawn from the first 160 participants of the ongoing ImmuneRACE study and from under 1,500 subjects provided by 6 global collaborators. Subjects who had been exposed to COVID-19, were actively infected with it, or had recovered from it provided the deeply sampled blood TCRbeta repertoires that made up the dataset. A freely available public database, intended as a resource for researchers studying the immune response to SARS-CoV-2, is where the repertoires were released. The material from the prospective study consisted of cDNA or gDNA derived from T cells, B-cell-depleted T cells, or PBMCs. Where available, HLA class I and class II types were obtained from metadata supplied by the sample provider rather than from assay-based typing. Study-wide findings and limitations: The amount of clinical and demographic metadata varied by source and participant and was provided uncurated.

A second Seattle source provided samples from volunteer blood donors who had recovered from COVID-19. The collaborating institutions used their own protocols to collect whole blood in K2EDTA tubes. For TCRbeta analysis, collaborators shipped samples as frozen whole blood, isolated PBMCs, or DNA extracted from either of those sample types. TCRbeta CDR3 regions were amplified from genomic DNA by means of the immunoSEQ Assay, a bias-controlled multiplex PCR. In the source study's methods: The number of nucleated cells in each sample was estimated from the amplification of reference gene primers within the assay. Sequence reads were collapsed and filtered to measure the absolute abundance of every unique TCRbeta CDR3 rearrangement. For each sample, productive Simpson clonality was calculated as the square root of Simpson's diversity index across productive rearrangements. What TCRdb holds here is the immuneACCESS table cut down to in-frame rearrangements. Part of the clones is not present; checked against another copy, under half of the missing clones reflect an unresolved V gene, and the others are unexplained. V and J calls and clone size are those listed in that table; D and trimming were worked out from the DNA. The sample table contains around 300,000 clones; only one count was recorded for 75% to 90% of them. The ten largest clonotypes hold less than 1% of the sample.

The germline V gene specifies SNHLY as CDR1 and FYNNEI as CDR2. The junction carries 5 bases between V and J, which are trimmed by 4 bases and 5 bases respectively. Measured from the cysteine to the phenylalanine, the CDR3 is 11 residues long. Only the CDR3 DNA stays, 33 bases, in frame from base 1. Notes on this clone: Its target antigen remains unknown. No quality values exist for individual bases; no much larger clone is one base distant.

Material: peripheral blood. This receptor chain uses TRBV2 and TRBJ2-5, with the D gene not clear enough to name. The receptor comes from a woman in her thirties or forties who had recovered from COVID-19. Read as DNA, the sequence is TGTGCCAGCAGTGTTGGCGAGACCCAGTACTTC. Its coded protein is CASSVGETQYF.